This record covers a single T cell receptor (beta chain). The clone's antigen remains unknown. Base qualities were left out, and no much larger clone turns up one base away. This sample is drawn from a study of blood T cell repertoires in COVID-19 (dated by TCRdb to 2020 to 2022). With regard to the full study: Collaborator samples came from the United States, Italy and Spain and covered acute and convalescent phases of COVID-19. The prospective study material was composed of cDNA or gDNA derived from T cells, B-cell-depleted T cells, or PBMCs. A freely available public database, intended as a resource for researchers studying the immune response to SARS-CoV-2, is where the repertoires were released. Where HLA class I and class II types were available, the types were taken from metadata supplied by the sample provider, not from assay-based typing. Sample metadata almost always included a de-identified subject ID, COVID-19 status, age in years and sex. Samples came from the ongoing ImmuneRACE study (first 160 participants) plus 1,254 subjects from 6 global collaborators. The dataset comprised deeply sampled blood TCRbeta repertoires from subjects exposed to, actively infected with, or recovered from COVID-19.

TCRbeta CDR3 regions were amplified from genomic DNA using the immunoSEQ Assay, a bias-controlled multiplex PCR. The authors processed their data as follows. The number of nucleated cells in each sample was estimated by amplification of reference gene primers within the assay. Sequence reads were collapsed and filtered to measure the absolute abundance of every unique TCRbeta CDR3 rearrangement. Productive Simpson clonality was computed per sample as the square root of Simpson's diversity index over productive rearrangements. Not all clones reach the TCRdb copy of this immuneACCESS table, which keeps in-frame sequences only. Checked studies attribute under half of the gap to unresolved V genes and leave the rest unexplained. Clone size and the V and J calls come from that table; the DNA yielded D and trimming. The sample table shows fewer than 300,000 clones, and over 75% are seen once. The ten largest clones capture around 1% of the sample.

General study outcomes and caveats: The amount of clinical and demographic metadata varied by source and participant and was provided uncurated.

Including cysteine and phenylalanine, the CDR3 has 15 amino acids. Only CDR3 DNA is held: 45 bases, read in frame from base 1. Taken from the germline V gene (reference sequence), the CDR1 and CDR2 loops are SGHKS and YYEKEE. V and J are trimmed by 2 bases and 1 base, and the gene matches miss 4 bases of the junction. At one collaborating source in Seattle, patients were enrolled during active infection and were followed longitudinally through the course of disease. Collaborating institutions collected whole blood in K2EDTA tubes following their own protocols. For TCRbeta analysis, collaborators shipped samples as frozen whole blood, isolated PBMCs, or DNA extracted from either of those sample types.

The clonotype comes from a human donor with COVID-19, enrolled during active disease. The donor label of this sample is uncertain. What was sequenced was peripheral blood. The rearranged chain carries TRBV5-5 and TRBJ2-7; 9 bases in the middle match TRBD1. The CDR3 corresponds to CASSFGTGPSYEQYF. Here is the DNA: TGTGCCAGCAGCTTCGGGACAGGGCCTTCCTACGAGCAGTACTTC.